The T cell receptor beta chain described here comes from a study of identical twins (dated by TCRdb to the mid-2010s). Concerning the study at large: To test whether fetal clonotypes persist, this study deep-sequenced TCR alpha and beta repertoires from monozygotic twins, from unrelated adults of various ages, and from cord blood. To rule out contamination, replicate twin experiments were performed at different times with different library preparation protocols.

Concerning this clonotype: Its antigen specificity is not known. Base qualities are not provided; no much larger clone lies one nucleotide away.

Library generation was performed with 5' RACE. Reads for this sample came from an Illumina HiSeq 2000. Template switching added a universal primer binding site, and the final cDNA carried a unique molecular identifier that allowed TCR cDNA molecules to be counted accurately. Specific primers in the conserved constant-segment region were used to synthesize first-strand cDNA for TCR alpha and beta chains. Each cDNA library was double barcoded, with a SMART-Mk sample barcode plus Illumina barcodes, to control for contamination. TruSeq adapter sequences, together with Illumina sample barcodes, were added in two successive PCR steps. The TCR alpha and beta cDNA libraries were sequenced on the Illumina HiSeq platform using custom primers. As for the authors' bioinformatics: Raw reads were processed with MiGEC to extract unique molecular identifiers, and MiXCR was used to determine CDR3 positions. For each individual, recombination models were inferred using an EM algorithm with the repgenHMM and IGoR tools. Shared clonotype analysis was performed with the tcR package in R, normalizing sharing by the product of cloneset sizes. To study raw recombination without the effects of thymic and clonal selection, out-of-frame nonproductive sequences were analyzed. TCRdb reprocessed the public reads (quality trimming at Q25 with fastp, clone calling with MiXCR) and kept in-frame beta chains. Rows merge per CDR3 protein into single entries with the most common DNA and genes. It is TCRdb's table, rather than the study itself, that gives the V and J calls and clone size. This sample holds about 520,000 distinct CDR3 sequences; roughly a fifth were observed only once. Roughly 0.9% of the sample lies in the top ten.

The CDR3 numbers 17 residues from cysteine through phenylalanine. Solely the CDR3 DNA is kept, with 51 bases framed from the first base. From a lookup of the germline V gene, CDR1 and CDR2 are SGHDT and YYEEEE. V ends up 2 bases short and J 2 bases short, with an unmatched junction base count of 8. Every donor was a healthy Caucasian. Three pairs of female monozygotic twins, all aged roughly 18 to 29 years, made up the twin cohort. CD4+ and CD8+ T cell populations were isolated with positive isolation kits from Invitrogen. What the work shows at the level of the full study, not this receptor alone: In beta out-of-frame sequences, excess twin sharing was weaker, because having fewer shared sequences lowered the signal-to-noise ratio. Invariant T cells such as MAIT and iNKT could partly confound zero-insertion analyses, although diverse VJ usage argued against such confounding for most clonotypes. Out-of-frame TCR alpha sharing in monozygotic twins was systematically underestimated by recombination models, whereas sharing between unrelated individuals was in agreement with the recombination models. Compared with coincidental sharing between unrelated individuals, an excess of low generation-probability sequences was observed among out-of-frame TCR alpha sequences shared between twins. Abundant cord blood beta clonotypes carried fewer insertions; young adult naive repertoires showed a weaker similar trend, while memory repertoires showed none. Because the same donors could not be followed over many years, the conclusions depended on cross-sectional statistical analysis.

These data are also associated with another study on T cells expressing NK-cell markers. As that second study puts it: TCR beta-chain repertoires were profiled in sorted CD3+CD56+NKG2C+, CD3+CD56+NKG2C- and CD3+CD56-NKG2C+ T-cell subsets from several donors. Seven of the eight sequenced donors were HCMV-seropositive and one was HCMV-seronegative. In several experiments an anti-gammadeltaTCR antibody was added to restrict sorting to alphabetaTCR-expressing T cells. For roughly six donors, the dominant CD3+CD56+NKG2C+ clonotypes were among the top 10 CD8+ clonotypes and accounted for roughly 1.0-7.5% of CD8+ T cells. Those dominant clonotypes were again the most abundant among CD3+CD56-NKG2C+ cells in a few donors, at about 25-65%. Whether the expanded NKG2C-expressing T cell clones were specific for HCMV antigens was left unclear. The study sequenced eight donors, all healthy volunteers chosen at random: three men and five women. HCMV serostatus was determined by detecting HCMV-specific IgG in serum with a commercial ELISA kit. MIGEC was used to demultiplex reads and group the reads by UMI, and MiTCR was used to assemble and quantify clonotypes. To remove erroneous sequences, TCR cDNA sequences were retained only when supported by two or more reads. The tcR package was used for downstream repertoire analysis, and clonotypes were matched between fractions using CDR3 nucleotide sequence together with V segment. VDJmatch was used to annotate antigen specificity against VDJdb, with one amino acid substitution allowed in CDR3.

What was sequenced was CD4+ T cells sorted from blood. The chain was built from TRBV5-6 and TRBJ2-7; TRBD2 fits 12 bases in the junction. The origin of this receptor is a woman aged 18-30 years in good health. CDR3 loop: CASSFRPSGRAAYEQYF. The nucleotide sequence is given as TGTGCCAGCAGCTTTAGGCCTAGCGGGAGGGCCGCCTACGAGCAGTACTTC.